The entry below gives a single T cell receptor beta chain sequence along with its context. This clone's antigen is unknown. Nothing much larger sits one base from this clone, and base qualities are not available. Samples from volunteer blood donors who had recovered from COVID-19 were contributed by a second Seattle source. Each collaborating institution followed its own protocols to collect whole blood in K2EDTA tubes. For TCRbeta analysis, collaborator samples were shipped as frozen whole blood, as isolated PBMCs, or as DNA extracted from either sample type. This entry comes from a study of blood T cell repertoires in COVID-19 (dated by TCRdb to 2020 to 2022). Background for the entire study: Samples covering the acute and convalescent phases of COVID-19 were provided by collaborators in the United States, Italy and Spain. The samples were drawn from two sources: the first 160 participants of the ongoing ImmuneRACE study, and 1,254 subjects contributed by 6 global collaborators. The repertoires were released in a freely available public database intended as a resource for research on the immune response to SARS-CoV-2. Where HLA class I and class II types were available, the types were taken from metadata supplied by the sample provider, not from assay-based typing. Nearly every sample came with metadata listing a de-identified subject ID, COVID-19 status, age in years and sex. The dataset comprised deeply sampled blood TCRbeta repertoires from subjects exposed to, actively infected with, or recovered from COVID-19. The material from the prospective study consisted of cDNA or gDNA derived from T cells, B-cell-depleted T cells, or PBMCs.

TCRbeta CDR3 regions were amplified from genomic DNA using the immunoSEQ Assay, a bias-controlled multiplex PCR. In the paper's pipeline: The number of nucleated cells in each sample was estimated by amplification of reference gene primers within the assay. To quantify the absolute abundance of each unique TCRbeta CDR3 rearrangement, sequence reads were collapsed and filtered. For each sample, productive Simpson clonality was calculated as the square root of Simpson's diversity index over productive rearrangements. TCRdb provides this immuneACCESS table in a form limited to in-frame rearrangements. Some clones are lacking; in checked studies, under half of them reflect an unresolved V gene, and why the rest are absent is not known. V and J calls and clone size are copied from that table; D and trimming were computed from the DNA. The sample table records about 220,000 clones; around 80% of these occur just once. The ten most abundant clones make up roughly 5% of the sample.

Beyond this particular receptor, the publication reports: The quantity of clinical and demographic metadata differed by source and by participant and was supplied without curation.

The junction shows trimming of 3 bases on V and 8 bases on J, and the gene matches do not reach 12 bases of it. The CDR3 measures 16 amino acids from cysteine to phenylalanine. Left in the record is the CDR3 DNA by itself, 48 bases read in frame from the first base. The germline V gene provides CDR1 SGDLS and CDR2 YYNGEE. The chain was built from TRBV9 and TRBJ1-4; 8 central nucleotides agree with TRBD1. Sequencing was carried out using peripheral blood. The clonotype originates from a woman aged 55-70 years who had recovered from COVID-19. The CDR3 corresponds to CASSAGTGIIREKLFF. The DNA reads TGTGCCAGCAGCGCCGGGACAGGTATTATAAGGGAAAAACTGTTTTTT.